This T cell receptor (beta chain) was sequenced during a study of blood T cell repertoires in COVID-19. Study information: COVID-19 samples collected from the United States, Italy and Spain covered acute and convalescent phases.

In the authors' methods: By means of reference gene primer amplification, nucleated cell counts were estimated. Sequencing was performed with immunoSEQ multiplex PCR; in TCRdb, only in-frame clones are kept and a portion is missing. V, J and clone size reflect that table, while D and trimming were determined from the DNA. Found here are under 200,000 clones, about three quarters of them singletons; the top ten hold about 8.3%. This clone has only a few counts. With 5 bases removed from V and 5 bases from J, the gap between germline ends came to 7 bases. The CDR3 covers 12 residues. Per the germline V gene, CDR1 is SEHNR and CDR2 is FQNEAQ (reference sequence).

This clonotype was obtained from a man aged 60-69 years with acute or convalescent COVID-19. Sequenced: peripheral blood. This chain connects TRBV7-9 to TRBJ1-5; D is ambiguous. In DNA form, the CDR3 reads TGTGCCAGCAGCCCTACAGATCAGCCCCAGCATTTT. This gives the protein CASSPTDQPQHF.